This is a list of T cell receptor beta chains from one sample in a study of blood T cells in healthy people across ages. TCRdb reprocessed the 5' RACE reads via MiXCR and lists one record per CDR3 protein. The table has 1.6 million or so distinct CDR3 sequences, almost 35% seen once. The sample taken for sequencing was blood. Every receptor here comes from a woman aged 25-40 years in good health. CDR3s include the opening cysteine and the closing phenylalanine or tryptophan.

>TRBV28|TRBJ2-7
CASRTRTGIYEQYF
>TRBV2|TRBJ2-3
CASLQDYSTDTQYF
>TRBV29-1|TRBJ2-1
CSVERAGTDNEQFF
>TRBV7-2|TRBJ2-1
CASSLTSSHNEQFF
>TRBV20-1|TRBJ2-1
CSVKQGQFPHNEQFF
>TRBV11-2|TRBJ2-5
CASSLVPGTAQETQYF
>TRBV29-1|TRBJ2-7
CSVYGGQLTSYEQYF
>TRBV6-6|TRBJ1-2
CAGSFGTDGYTF
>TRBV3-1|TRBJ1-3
CARKENGNTIYF
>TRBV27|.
CASSLLGLAGETQYF
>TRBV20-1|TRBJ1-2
CSAGAGGAGYGYTF
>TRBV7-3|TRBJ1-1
CASSLTRPGSITEAFF
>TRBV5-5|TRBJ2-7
CASSPRGAGIYYGQYF
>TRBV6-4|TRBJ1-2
CASSDTGEIYGYTF
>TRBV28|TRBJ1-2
CASFQGINDGYTF
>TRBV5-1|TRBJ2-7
CASSPSGGYEQYF
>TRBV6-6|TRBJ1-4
CASRGQGAEKLFF
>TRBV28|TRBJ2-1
CASIKDNERFF
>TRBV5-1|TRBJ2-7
CASSLPLAGVSYEQYF
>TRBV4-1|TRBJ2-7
CASSQDPTSGSYEQYF
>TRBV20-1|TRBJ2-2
CSASGRGHNGELFF
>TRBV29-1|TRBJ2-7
CSVEAGEQYF
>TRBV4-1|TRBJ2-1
CASSQDRRGRGYNEQFF
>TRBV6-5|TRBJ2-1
CASSYSSSPDRNEQFF
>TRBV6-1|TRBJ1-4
CASRTGATNEKLFF
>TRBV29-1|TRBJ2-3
CSARGTGAVDTQYF
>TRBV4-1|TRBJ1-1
CASSQEGFSNTEAFF
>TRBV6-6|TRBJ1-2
CASSLQGALGYTF
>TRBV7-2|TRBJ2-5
CASSLAEGGFWGNEQYF
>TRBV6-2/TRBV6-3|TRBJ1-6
CASRQIQGRNSPLHF
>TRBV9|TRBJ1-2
CASSAQGSVYGYTF
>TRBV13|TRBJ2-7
CASSRIRTSGRGEQYF
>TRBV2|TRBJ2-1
CASPGTTGFDYNEQFF
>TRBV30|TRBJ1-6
CAWSPGQHSNSPLHF
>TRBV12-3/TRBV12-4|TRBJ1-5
CASSFGQHNQPQHF
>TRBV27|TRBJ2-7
CASSFASGGDEQYF